Presented here are 22 T cell receptor beta chains from one specimen sequenced in a study of beta chain features in type 1 diabetes. The study's findings and limits: Across all four CD4+ subsets, people with type 1 diabetes showed modestly shorter TCRB CDR3s.

Isolated RNA was reverse transcribed in full, so expressed TCRB transcripts were sequenced. Some clones are missing from TCRdb's copy, which holds only in-frame ones; the method was immunoSEQ multiplex PCR. The sample includes about 640,000 clones, 12% of them seen just once. Their antigen targets remain unknown. Sequencing input: naive CD4+ T cells from blood. The receptor source for this set is a man under 40 with type 1 diabetes.

There are a few counts of this clone. The chain combines TRBV5-1 with TRBJ2-2, with 8 positions matching TRBD1. There are 16 residues in the CDR3. V shed 1 base and J 6 bases; nucleotides not matched to a gene: 8. Germline loops: CDR1 SGHRS, CDR2 YFSETQ. Here the CDR3 DNA reads TGCGCCAGCAGCTTGAGTCCGGACAGGGTTCCCGGGGAGCTGTTTTTT. It is translated as CASSLSPDRVPGELFF.

The chain is built from TRBV7-9 and TRBJ1-1, with a possible D match to TRBD1 (5 bases). In germline, CDR1 is SEHNR, CDR2 FQNEAQ (reference sequence). The CDR3 consists of 11 residues. The V end was cut by 5 bases, the J end by 11 bases, with 12 bases between. In DNA, the CDR3 is TGTGCCAGCAGCCCCGGGACCCAGGCTTTCTTT. This sequence encodes CASSPGTQAFF.

The genes are TRBV29-1 and TRBJ2-3; a weak D match, TRBD1 (6 bases). This CDR3 contains 12 residues. CDR1 and CDR2 (germline): SQVTM, ANQGSEA. V lost 3 bases, J lost 4 bases, and 8 bases lay in between. The CDR3 region is CSVDEGADTQYF. The DNA for the CDR3 is TGCAGCGTTGATGAGGGGGCAGATACGCAGTATTTT.

This clone was counted only a few times. The chain combines TRBV9 with TRBJ1-1; 8 bases align to TRBD1. This CDR3 has 14 residues. Germline values: CDR1 SGDLS, CDR2 YYNGEE. V shed 3 bases, J shed 1 base, and the junction held 2 bases outside the gene matches. In DNA, the CDR3 is TGTGCCAGCAGCGCGACAGGGGAGAACACTGAAGCTTTCTTT. Protein product: CASSATGENTEAFF.

The chain joins TRBV7-9 to TRBJ1-2; D is unclear. Germline V gene data show CDR1 as SEHNR and CDR2 as FQNEAQ (reference sequence). The CDR3 loop spans 13 amino acids. Deletions cut 5 bases from V and 2 bases from J, with 9 bases between. In DNA, the CDR3 is TGTGCCAGCAGCCCTATCTTAAACTATGGCTACACCTTC. It specifies CASSPILNYGYTF.

CDR3 residues: CASSPTARPGYGYTF. The CDR3, as DNA: TGTGCCAGCAGCCCAACGGCACGACCCGGCTATGGCTACACCTTC. The chain couples TRBV7-3 to TRBJ1-2; no firm D call. The CDR3 sequence is 15 residues long. V lost 5 bases and J 4 bases, leaving 17 bases between the germline ends. Germline V gives CDR1 SGHTA, CDR2 FQGTGA.

This clone was seen only a few times. This rearrangement joins TRBV7-8 to TRBJ1-1; D call uncertain. V shed 1 base and J shed 5 bases, with 14 bases lying between them. There are 15 residues in the CDR3. The germline V gene encodes CDR1 SGHVS and CDR2 FQNEAQ. CDR3 sequence: CASSLGTPRGTEAFF. CDR3 DNA sequence: TGTGCCAGCAGCTTAGGGACGCCCCGGGGTACTGAAGCTTTCTTT.

The V call is TRBV9, the J call TRBJ2-1; possible D gene TRBD2, 6 bases. Germline CDR1 is SGDLS and CDR2 is YYNGEE. Deletions cut 2 bases from V and 0 bases from J, with 12 bases between. This CDR3 region has 16 residues. The CDR3, as DNA: TGTGCCAGCAGCGTCCGACTAGAGACCTCCTACAATGAGCAGTTCTTC. Encoded protein: CASSVRLETSYNEQFF. Full variable domain (rest looked up from reference TRBV9 and TRBJ2-1): DSGVTQTPKHLITATGQRVTLRCSPRSGDLSVYWYQQSLDQGLQFLIQYYNGEERAKGNILERFSAQQFPDLHSELNLSSLELGDSALYFCASSVRLETSYNEQFFGPGTRLTVL.

This clone has more than one count but fewer than ten. The chain has TRBV6-5 and TRBJ2-5, with D possibly called TRBD1 or TRBD2 (5 bases each). Germline V gene lookup returns CDR1 MNHEY and CDR2 SVGAGI. The CDR3 runs 13 residues. V dropped 8 bases and J dropped 0 bases, with 10 bases sitting between them. The CDR3 nucleotides are TGTGCCAGCCGAAGGGGACACCAAGAGACCCAGTACTTC. Amino acids: CASRRGHQETQYF.

This clone came up a few times. The chain carries TRBV6-5 and TRBJ1-1; 7 bases are a match to TRBD1. CDR1 MNHEY and CDR2 SVGAGI come from the germline V gene. The J segment lost 8 bases and the V segment lost 4 bases, leaving 7 bases of the junction unmatched. The CDR3 is made up of 13 amino acids. As DNA, the CDR3 is TGTGCCAGCAGTTCGAGGGACAGTCGAGAAGCTTTCTTT. It encodes CASSSRDSREAFF.

V is TRBV5-6 and J is TRBJ1-2; 7 bases agree with TRBD1. V lost 2 bases, J lost 3 bases, and 7 bases stayed unmatched. The CDR3 runs to 15 residues. Germline V gene lookup returns CDR1 SGHDT and CDR2 YYEEEE. The CDR3 is CASSLFPGTDYGYTF. CDR3 DNA: TGTGCCAGCAGCTTATTCCCGGGGACAGACTATGGCTACACCTTC.

This clone has a handful of counts. This chain joins TRBV14 and TRBJ1-1, with D perhaps TRBD1 (5 bases). V was pared by 1 base and J by 6 bases, with 9 bases between. The CDR3 contains 13 residues. Germline CDR1 SGHDN, CDR2 FVKESK. The CDR3 spells CASSQVDMAEAFF. Written as DNA, the CDR3 is TGTGCCAGCAGCCAAGTGGACATGGCTGAAGCTTTCTTT.

This chain links TRBV7-6 with TRBJ2-1, with 8 positions matching TRBD2. The V gene's germline CDR1 is SGHVS and CDR2 FNYEAQ. V lost 5 bases, J lost 5 bases, and 8 bases stayed unmatched. The CDR3 runs 15 residues. This chain's CDR3 is CASSITGGAHNEQFF. The CDR3 DNA reads TGTGCCAGCAGCATTACCGGGGGGGCCCACAATGAGCAGTTCTTC.

The V and J genes are TRBV2 and TRBJ2-2; no reliable D call. V was trimmed by 6 bases and J by 5 bases, leaving 7 bases between them. The CDR3 is 12 amino acids. The germline V gene encodes CDR1 SNHLY and CDR2 FYNNEI. This CDR3 is CASSIYTGELFF. In nucleotides, the CDR3 is TGTGCCAGCAGCATATATACCGGGGAGCTGTTTTTT.

This clone was detected only a few times. The chain links TRBV30 to TRBJ2-1, with 13 bases that match TRBD2. The germline V gene encodes CDR1 GTSNPN and CDR2 SVGIG (reference sequence). With V trimmed by 4 bases and J by 4 bases, 10 bases remained unmatched. CDR3 length equals 17 residues. CDR3 in amino acids: CAWMKGTSGVPYNEQFF. The CDR3 DNA follows: TGTGCCTGGATGAAGGGGACTAGCGGGGTCCCGTACAATGAGCAGTTCTTC.

This clone was detected only a few times. The rearrangement uses TRBV30 and TRBJ1-6; D perhaps matches TRBD1 (5 bases). Trimming removed 0 bases from V and 10 bases from J, with 13 bases in between. The germline V gene encodes CDR1 GTSNPN and CDR2 SVGIG (reference sequence). The CDR3 is 14 residues long. CDR3 protein: CAWSVRRGESPLHF. The CDR3 DNA reads as TGTGCCTGGAGTGTACGAAGGGGAGAGTCACCCCTCCACTTT.

This clone was counted between two and nine times. The chain uses TRBV18 and TRBJ1-6; D unresolved. The germline V gene encodes CDR1 KGHSH and CDR2 LQKENI. V lost 2 bases, J lost 3 bases, and 11 bases lay in between. CDR3 length: 16 amino acids. The CDR3 reads CASSPIGGVYNSPLHF. Here the CDR3 DNA reads TGTGCCAGCTCACCAATCGGCGGGGTCTATAATTCACCCCTCCACTTT.

The sample holds a few counts of this clone. This sequence joins TRBV30 and TRBJ1-4, with D hard to call. This CDR3 spans 12 amino acids. With 8 bases removed from V and 5 bases from J, the gap between germline ends came to 12 bases. Germline CDR1 reads GTSNPN; CDR2 reads SVGIG (reference sequence). In nucleotides, the CDR3 is TGTGCCCACAGCCTCTTGAATGAAAAACTGTTTTTT. It is translated as CAHSLLNEKLFF.

The chain carries TRBV14 and TRBJ2-7, with no clear D. CDR1 and CDR2 (germline): SGHDN, FVKESK. The CDR3 is made up of 13 amino acids. V was cut by 3 bases and J by 7 bases, with 13 bases left in between. CDR3 in DNA: TGTGCCAGCAGCCAGGAACGAAAAGGGGAGCAGTACTTC. As protein: CASSQERKGEQYF. Supplemented by reference TRBV14 and TRBJ2-7, the full variable domain reads EAGVTQFPSHSVIEKGQTVTLRCDPISGHDNLYWYRRVMGKEIKFLLHFVKESKQDESGMPNNRFLAERTGGTYSTLKVQPAELEDSGVYFCASSQERKGEQYFGPGTRLTVT.

Only a few counts were recorded for this clone. This chain uses TRBV5-1 with TRBJ2-1; D ambiguous. V was clipped by 8 bases and J by 2 bases, with 14 bases between them. Germline V gene sequence: CDR1 SGHRS, CDR2 YFSETQ. The CDR3 extends over 14 amino acids. The CDR3 region is CASCLGQTYNEQFF. The CDR3 DNA is TGCGCCAGTTGCCTGGGTCAGACCTACAATGAGCAGTTCTTC.

This clone has more than one count but fewer than ten. V is TRBV2 and J is TRBJ2-1; no clear D gene. CDR1 is SNHLY and CDR2 is FYNNEI in the germline V gene. This CDR3 has 10 amino acids. Deletions cut 3 bases from V and 11 bases from J, with 5 bases between. CDR3 coding DNA: TGTGCCAGCAGTGATGAGAAGCAGTTCTTC. It translates to CASSDEKQFF. Based on the CDR3 plus reference TRBV2 and TRBJ2-1, the full variable domain is EPEVTQTPSHQVTQMGQEVILRCVPISNHLYFYWYRQILGQKVEFLVSFYNNEISEKSEIFDDQFSVERPDGSNFTLKIRSTKLEDSAMYFCASSDEKQFFGPGTRLTVL.

The J gene is TRBJ1-2, the V gene TRBV4-2; D is unresolved. CDR1 LGHNA and CDR2 YNFKEQ come from the germline V gene. The CDR3 totals 16 residues. V was clipped by 4 bases and J by 5 bases, with 20 bases between them. The DNA of the CDR3 is TGTGCCAGCAGCCCTGGGCTAGTTGGCCCCTTTTATGGCTACACCTTC. Translating it yields CASSPGLVGPFYGYTF.